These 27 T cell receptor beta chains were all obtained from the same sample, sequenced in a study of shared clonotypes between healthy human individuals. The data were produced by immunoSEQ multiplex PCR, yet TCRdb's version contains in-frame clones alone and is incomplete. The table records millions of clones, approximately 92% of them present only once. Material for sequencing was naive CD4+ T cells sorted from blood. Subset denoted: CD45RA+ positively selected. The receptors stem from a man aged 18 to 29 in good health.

CDR3 sequence reads: CASSLSKTPVAEQFF. The CDR3 DNA follows: TGTGCCAGCAGCTTATCAAAGACCCCGGTGGCGGAGCAGTTCTTC. This rearrangement joins TRBV7-2 to TRBJ2-1; D gene ambiguous. Germline assignment: CDR1 SGHTA and CDR2 FQGNSA. This CDR3 spans 15 amino acids. The V end lost 2 bases, the J end lost 10 bases, and 18 bases lay between the germline ends.

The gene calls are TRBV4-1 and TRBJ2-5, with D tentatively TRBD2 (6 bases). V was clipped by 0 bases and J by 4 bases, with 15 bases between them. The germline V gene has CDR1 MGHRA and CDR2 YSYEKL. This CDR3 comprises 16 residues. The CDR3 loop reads CASSQDWRGPVETQYF. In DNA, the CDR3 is TGCGCCAGCAGCCAAGATTGGAGGGGACCAGTAGAGACCCAGTACTTC.

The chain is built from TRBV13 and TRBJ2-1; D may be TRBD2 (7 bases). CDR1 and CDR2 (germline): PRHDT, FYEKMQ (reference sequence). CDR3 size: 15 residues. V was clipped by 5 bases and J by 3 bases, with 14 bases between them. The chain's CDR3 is CASSEGGVFYNEQFF. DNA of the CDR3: TGTGCCAGCAGCGAAGGGGGGGTCTTCTACAATGAGCAGTTCTTC.

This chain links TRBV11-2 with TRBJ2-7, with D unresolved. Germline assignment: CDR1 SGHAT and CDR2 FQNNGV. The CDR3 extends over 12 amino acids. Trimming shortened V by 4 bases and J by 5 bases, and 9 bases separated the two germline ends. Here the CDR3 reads CASSSPQDEQYF. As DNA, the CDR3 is TGTGCCAGCAGCTCTCCCCAGGACGAGCAGTACTTC.

Here the CDR3 DNA reads TGTGCCAGCAGCCCCGGGACTAGCTACACCGGGGAGCTGTTTTTT. Its protein product is CASSPGTSYTGELFF. V is TRBV6-1 and J is TRBJ2-2, with 9 bases matching TRBD2. The germline gives CDR1 MNHNS, CDR2 SASEGT. V shed 6 bases and J 3 bases; nucleotides not matched to a gene: 5. This CDR3 is 15 amino acids long.

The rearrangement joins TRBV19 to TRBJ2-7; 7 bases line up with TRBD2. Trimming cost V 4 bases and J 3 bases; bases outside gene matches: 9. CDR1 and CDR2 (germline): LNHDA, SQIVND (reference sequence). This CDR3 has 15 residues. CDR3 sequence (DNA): TGTGCCAGTAGTAGCGCCCTAGCGGAGTTCTACGAGCAGTACTTC. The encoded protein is CASSSALAEFYEQYF.

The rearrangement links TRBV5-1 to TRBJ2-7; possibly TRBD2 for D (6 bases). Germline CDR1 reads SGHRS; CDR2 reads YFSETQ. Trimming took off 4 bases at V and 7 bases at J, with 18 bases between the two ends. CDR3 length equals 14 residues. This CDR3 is CASSRRAEGGEQYF. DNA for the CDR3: TGCGCCAGCAGCAGGAGGGCTGAAGGCGGTGAGCAGTACTTC.

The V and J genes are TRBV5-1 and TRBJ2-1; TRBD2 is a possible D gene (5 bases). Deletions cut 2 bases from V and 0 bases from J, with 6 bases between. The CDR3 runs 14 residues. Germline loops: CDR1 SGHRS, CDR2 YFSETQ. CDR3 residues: CASSLRDSYNEQFF. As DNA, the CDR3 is TGCGCCAGCAGCTTACGGGACTCCTACAATGAGCAGTTCTTC.

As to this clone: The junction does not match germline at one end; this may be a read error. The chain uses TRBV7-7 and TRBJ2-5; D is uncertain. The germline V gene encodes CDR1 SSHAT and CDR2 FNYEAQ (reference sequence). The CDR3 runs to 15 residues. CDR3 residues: CASSLGGSLQETQYF. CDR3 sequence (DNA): TGTGCTAGCAGCTTAGGTGGTTCCCTTCAAGAGACCCAGTACTTC.

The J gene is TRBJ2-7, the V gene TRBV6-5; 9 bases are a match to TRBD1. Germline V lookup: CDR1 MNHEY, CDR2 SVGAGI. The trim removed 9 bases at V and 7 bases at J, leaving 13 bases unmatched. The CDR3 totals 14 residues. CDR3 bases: TGTGCCAGTACAAGAGTACAGGGGGCAGGAGAGCAGTACTTC. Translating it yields CASTRVQGAGEQYF.

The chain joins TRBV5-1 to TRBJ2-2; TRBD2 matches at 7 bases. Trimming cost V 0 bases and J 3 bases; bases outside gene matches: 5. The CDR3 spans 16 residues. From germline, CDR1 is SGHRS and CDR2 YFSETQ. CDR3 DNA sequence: TGCGCCAGCAGCTTGGAACGCGGGGGAGACACCGGGGAGCTGTTTTTT. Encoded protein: CASSLERGGDTGELFF.

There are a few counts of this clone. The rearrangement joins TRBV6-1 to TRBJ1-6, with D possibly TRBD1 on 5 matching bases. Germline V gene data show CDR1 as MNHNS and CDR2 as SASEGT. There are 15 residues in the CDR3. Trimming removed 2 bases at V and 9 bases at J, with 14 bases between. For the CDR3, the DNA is TGTGCCAGCAGTGAAAGGGGACGGGAGCGTTCACCCCTCCACTTT. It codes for CASSERGRERSPLHF.

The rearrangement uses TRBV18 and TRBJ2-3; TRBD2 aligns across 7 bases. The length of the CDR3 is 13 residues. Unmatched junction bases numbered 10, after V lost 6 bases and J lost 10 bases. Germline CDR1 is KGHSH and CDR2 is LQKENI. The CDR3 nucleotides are TGTGCCAGCTCGGCGGGGCTAGCGGAGGCGCAGTATTTT. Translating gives CASSAGLAEAQYF.

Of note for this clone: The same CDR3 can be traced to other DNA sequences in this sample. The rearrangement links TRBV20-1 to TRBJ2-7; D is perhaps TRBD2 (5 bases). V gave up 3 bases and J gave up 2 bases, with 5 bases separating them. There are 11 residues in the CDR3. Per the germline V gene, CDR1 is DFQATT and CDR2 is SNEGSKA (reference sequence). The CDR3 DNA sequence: TGCAGTGCTAGCGGGGCCTACGAGCAGTACTTC. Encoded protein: CSASGAYEQYF.

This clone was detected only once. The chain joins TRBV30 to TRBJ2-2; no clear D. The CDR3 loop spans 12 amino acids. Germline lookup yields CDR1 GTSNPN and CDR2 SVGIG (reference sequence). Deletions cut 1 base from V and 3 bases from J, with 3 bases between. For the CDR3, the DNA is TGTGCCTGGAGTGAATACACCGGGGAGCTGTTTTTT. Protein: CAWSEYTGELFF.

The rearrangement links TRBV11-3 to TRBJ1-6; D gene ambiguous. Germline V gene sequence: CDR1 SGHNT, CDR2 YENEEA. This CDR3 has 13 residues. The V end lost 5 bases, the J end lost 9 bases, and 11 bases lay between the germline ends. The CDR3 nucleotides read TGTGCCAGCAGCCCTGACGCGGCTTCACCCCTCCACTTT. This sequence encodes CASSPDAASPLHF.

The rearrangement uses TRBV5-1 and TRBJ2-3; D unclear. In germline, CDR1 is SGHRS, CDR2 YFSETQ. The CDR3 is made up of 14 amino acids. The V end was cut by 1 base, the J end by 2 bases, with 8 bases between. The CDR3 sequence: CASSLLRITDTQYF. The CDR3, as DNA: TGCGCCAGCAGCTTGTTGAGGATCACAGATACGCAGTATTTT.

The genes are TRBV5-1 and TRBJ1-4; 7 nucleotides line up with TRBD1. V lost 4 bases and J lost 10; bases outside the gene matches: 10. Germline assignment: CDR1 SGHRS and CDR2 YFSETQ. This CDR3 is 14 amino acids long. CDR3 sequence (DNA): TGCGCCAGCAGCCCGGAGGGGGCAGGTTCAAAACTGTTTTTT. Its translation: CASSPEGAGSKLFF.

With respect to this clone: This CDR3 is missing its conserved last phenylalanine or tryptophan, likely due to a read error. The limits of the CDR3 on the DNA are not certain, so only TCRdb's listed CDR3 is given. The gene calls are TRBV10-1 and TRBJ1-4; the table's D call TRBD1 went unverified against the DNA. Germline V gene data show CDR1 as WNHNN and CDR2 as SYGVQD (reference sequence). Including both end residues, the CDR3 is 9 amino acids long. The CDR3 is CASNKQGTL.

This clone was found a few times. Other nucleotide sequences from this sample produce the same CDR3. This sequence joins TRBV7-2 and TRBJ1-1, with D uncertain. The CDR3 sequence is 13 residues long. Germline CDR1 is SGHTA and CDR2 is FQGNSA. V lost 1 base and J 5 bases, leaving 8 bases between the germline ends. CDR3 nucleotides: TGTGCCAGCAGCTTAGAGCTGGGGACTGAAGCTTTCTTT. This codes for CASSLELGTEAFF.

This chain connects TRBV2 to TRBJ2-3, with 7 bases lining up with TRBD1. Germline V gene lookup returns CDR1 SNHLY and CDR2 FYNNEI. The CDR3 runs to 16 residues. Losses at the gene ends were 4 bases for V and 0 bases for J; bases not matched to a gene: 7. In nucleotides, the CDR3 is TGTGCCAGCAGTGTTCCGGGACAGACTAGCACAGATACGCAGTATTTT. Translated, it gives CASSVPGQTSTDTQYF.

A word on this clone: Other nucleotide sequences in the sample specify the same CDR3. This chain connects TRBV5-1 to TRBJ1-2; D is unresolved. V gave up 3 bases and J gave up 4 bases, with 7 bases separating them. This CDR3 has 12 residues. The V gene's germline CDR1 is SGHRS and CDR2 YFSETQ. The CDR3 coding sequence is TGCGCCAGCAGCTCTGGAGGCTATGGCTACACCTTC. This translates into CASSSGGYGYTF.

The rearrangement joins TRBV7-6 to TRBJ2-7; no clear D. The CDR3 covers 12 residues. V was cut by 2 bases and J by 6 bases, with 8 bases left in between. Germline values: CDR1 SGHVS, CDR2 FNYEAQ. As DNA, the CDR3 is TGTGCCAGCAGCTTATATAGGAGCGAGCAGTACTTC. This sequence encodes CASSLYRSEQYF.

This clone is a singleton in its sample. The CDR3 reads CASSLEGAREKLFF. CDR3 nucleotide sequence: TGTGCCAGCAGCTTAGAGGGGGCTAGGGAAAAACTGTTTTTT. The rearrangement links TRBV7-2 to TRBJ1-4; 7 bases match TRBD1. There are 14 residues in the CDR3. In germline, CDR1 is SGHTA, CDR2 FQGNSA. V dropped 1 base and J dropped 8; count of bases not matched to a gene: 4.

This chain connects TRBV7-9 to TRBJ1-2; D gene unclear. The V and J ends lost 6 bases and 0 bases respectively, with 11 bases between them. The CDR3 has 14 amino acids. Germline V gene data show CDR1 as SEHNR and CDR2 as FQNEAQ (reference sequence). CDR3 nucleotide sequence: TGTGCCAGCAGATTGGGTACAGCTAACTATGGCTACACCTTC. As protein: CASRLGTANYGYTF. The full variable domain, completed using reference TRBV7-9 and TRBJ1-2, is DTGVSQNPRHKITKRGQNVTFRCDPISEHNRLYWYRQTLGQGPEFLTYFQNEAQLEKSRLLSDRFSAERPKGSFSTLEIQRTEQGDSAMYLCASRLGTANYGYTFGSGTRLTVV.

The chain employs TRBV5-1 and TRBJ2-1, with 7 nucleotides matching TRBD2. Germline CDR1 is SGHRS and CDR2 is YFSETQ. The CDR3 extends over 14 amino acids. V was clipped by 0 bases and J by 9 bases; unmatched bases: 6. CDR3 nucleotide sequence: TGCGCCAGCAGCTTGGATAAGCCGGGAGGTGAGCAGTTCTTC. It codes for CASSLDKPGGEQFF. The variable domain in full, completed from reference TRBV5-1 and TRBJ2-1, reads KAGVTQTPRYLIKTRGQQVTLSCSPISGHRSVSWYQQTPGQGLQFLFEYFSETQRNKGNFPGRFSGRQFSNSRSEMNVSTLELGDSALYLCASSLDKPGGEQFFGPGTRLTVL.

The CDR3 DNA follows: TGTGCCAGCAGTCTGGCCGGGGCAGGTCCCAATCAGCCCCAGCATTTT. It translates to CASSLAGAGPNQPQHF. The V gene is TRBV5-4, the J gene TRBJ1-5, with D perhaps TRBD1 (5 bases). The CDR3 loop spans 16 amino acids. Germline V gene lookup returns CDR1 SGHNT and CDR2 YYREEE (reference sequence). Deletions cut 5 bases from V and 3 bases from J, with 18 bases between.